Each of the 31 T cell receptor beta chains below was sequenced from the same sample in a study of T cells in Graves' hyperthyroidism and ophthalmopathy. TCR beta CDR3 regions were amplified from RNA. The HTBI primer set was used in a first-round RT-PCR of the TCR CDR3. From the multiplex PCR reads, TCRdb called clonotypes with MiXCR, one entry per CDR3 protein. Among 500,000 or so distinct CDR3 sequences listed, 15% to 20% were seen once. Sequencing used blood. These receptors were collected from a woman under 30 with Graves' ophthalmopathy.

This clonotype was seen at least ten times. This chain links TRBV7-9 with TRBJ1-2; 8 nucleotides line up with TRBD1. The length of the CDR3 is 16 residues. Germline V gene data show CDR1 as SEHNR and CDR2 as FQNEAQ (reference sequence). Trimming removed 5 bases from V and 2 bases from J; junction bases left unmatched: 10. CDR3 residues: CASSTSGTGENYGYTF. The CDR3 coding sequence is TGTGCCAGCAGCACATCCGGGACAGGAGAAAACTATGGCTACACCTTC.

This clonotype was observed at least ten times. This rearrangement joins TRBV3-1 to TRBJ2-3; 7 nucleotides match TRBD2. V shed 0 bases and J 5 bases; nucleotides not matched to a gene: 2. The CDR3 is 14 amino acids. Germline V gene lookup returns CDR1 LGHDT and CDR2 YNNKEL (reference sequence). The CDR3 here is CASSQDAGEDTQYF. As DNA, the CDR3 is TGTGCCAGCAGCCAAGACGCGGGAGAAGATACGCAGTATTTT.

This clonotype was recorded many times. CDR3 DNA sequence: TGTGCCAGCAGTGGTACTGGGTCGGACTATGGCTACACCTTC. It is translated as CASSGTGSDYGYTF. The rearrangement uses TRBV11-1 and TRBJ1-2; D uncertain. CDR1 is SGHAT and CDR2 is FQDESV in the germline V gene (reference sequence). CDR3 length: 14 residues. V was pared by 6 bases and J by 3 bases, with 14 bases between. Filled out from reference TRBV11-1 and TRBJ1-2, the complete variable domain reads EAEVAQSPRYKITEKSQAVAFWCDPISGHATLYWYRQILGQGPELLVQFQDESVVDDSQLPKDRFSAERLKGVDSTLKIQPAELGDSAMYLCASSGTGSDYGYTFGSGTRLTVV.

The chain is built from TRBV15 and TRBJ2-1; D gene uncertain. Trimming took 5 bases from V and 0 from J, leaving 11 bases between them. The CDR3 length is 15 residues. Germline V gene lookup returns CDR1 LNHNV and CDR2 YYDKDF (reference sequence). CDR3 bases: TGTGCCACCAGCTCCAGACGGAGCTCCTACAATGAGCAGTTCTTC. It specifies CATSSRRSSYNEQFF. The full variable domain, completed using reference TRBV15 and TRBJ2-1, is DAMVIQNPRYQVTQFGKPVTLSCSQTLNHNVMYWYQQKSSQAPKLLFHYYDKDFNNEADTPDNFQSRRPNTSFCFLDIRSPGLGDTAMYLCATSSRRSSYNEQFFGPGTRLTVL.

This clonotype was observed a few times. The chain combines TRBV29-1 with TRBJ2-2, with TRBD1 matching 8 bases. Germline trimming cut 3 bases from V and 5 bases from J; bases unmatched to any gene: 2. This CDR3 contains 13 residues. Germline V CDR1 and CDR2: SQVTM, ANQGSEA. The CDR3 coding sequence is TGCAGCGTTGACAGGGGGCAAACCGGGGAGCTGTTTTTT. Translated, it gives CSVDRGQTGELFF.

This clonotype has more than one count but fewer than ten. The CDR3 protein is CASRGLQDSYEQYF. Written as DNA, the CDR3 is TGTGCCAGCAGAGGCCTACAGGACTCCTACGAGCAGTACTTC. The gene calls are TRBV12-3 or TRBV12-4 and TRBJ2-7, with D tentatively TRBD1 (5 bases). Trimming cost V 6 bases and J 0 bases, with 12 bases left between them. CDR3 length: 14 residues.

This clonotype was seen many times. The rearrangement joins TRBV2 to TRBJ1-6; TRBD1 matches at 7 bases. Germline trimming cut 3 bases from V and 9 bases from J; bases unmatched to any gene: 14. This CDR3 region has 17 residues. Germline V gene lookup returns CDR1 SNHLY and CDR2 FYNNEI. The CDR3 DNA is TGTGCCAGCAGTGACGAAGGACGAGGGCAGGGGGGTTCACCCCTCCACTTT. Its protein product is CASSDEGRGQGGSPLHF.

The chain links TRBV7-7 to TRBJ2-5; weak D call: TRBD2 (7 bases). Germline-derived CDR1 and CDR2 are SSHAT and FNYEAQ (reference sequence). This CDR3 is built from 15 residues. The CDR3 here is CATGKGGGPQETQYF. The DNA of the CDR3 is TGTGCTACCGGGAAAGGGGGGGGTCCCCAAGAGACCCAGTACTTC.

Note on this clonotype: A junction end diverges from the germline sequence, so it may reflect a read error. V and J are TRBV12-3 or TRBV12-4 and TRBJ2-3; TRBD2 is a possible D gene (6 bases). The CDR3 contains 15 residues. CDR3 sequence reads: CASSPAGPWRDTQYF. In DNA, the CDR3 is TGTGCCAGCAGCCCTGCCGGTCCCTGGCGGGATACACAGTATTTT.

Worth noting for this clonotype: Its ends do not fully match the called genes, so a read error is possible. The CDR3 sequence: CASSSRLFSGNTTYF. For the CDR3, the DNA is TGTGCCAGCAGCTCACGACTGTTCTCTGGAAACACCACATATTTT. The rearrangement uses TRBV7-2 and TRBJ1-3, with no clear D. Germline loops: CDR1 SGHTA, CDR2 FQGNSA. This CDR3 is built from 15 residues.

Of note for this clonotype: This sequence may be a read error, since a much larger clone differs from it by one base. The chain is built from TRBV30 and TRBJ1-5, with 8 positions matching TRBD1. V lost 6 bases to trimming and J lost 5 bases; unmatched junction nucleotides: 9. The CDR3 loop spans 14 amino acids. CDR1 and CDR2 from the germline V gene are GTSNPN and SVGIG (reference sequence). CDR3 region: CACSWTGRYQPQHF. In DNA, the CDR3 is TGTGCCTGCTCCTGGACAGGGAGATATCAGCCCCAGCATTTT.

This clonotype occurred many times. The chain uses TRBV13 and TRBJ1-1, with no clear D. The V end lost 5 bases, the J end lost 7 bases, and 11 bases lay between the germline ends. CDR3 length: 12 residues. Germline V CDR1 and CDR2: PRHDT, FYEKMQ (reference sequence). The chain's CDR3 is CASSAWRSEAFF. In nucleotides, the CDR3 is TGTGCCAGCAGCGCTTGGCGTAGTGAAGCTTTCTTT.

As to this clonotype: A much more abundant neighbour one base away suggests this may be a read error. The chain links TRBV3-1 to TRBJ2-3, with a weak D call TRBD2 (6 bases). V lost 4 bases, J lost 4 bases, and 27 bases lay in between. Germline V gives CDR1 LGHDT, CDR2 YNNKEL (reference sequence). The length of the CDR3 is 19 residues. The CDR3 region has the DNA TGTGCCAGCAGCCGAGATGGTGGGATGGGCGGGACCTTCCCAGATACGCAGTATTTT. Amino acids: CASSRDGGMGGTFPDTQYF.

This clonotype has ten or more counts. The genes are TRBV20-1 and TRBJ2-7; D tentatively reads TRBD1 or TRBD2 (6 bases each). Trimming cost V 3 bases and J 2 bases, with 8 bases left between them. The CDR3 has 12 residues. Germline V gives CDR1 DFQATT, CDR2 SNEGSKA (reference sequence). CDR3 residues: CSAREGAYEQYF. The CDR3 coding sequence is TGCAGTGCTAGGGAGGGGGCCTACGAGCAGTACTTC.

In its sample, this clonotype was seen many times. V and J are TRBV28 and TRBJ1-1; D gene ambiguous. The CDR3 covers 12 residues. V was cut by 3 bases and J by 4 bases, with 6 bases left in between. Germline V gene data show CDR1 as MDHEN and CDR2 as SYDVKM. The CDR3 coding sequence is TGTGCCAGCAGTTTCCAGCCCACTGAAGCTTTCTTT. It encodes CASSFQPTEAFF.

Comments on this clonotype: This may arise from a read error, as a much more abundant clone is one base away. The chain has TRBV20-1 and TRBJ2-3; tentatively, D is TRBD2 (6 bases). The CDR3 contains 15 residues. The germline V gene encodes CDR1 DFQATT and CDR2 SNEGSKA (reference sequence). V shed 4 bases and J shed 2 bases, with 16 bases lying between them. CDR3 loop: CSATTRGGVTDTQYF. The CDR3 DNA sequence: TGCAGTGCTACCACTAGGGGCGGGGTCACAGATACGCAGTATTTT.

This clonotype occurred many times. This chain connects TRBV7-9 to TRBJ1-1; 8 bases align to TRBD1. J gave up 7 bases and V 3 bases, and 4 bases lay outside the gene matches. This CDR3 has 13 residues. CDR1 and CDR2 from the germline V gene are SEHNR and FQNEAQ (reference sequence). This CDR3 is CASSFRGTGEAFF. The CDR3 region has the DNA TGTGCCAGCAGCTTCCGTGGGACAGGTGAAGCTTTCTTT. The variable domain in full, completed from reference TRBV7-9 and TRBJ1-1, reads DTGVSQNPRHKITKRGQNVTFRCDPISEHNRLYWYRQTLGQGPEFLTYFQNEAQLEKSRLLSDRFSAERPKGSFSTLEIQRTEQGDSAMYLCASSFRGTGEAFFGQGTRLTVV.

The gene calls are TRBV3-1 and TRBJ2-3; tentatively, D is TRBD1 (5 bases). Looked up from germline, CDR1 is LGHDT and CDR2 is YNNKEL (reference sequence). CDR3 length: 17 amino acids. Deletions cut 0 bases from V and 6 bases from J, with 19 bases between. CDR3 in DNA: TGTGCCAGCAGCCAAGATTTTAGGCCGCCCAAGGGGGATACGCAGTATTTT. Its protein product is CASSQDFRPPKGDTQYF.

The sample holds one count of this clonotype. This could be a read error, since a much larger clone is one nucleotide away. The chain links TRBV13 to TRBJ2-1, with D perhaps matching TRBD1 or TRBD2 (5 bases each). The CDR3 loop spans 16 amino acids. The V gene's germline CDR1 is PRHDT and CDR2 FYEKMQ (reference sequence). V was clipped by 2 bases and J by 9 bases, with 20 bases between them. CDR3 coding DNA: TGTGCCAGCAGCTTACTCCGGGACGACGGAATAGGTGAGCAGTTCTTC. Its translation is CASSLLRDDGIGEQFF.

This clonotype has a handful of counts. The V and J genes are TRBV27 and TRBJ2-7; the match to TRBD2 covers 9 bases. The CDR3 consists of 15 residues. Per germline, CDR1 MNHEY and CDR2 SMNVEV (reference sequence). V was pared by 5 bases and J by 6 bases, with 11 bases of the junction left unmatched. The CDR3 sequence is CASSPLAGPLPEQYF. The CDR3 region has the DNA TGTGCCAGCAGTCCCCTAGCGGGGCCTTTACCCGAGCAGTACTTC.

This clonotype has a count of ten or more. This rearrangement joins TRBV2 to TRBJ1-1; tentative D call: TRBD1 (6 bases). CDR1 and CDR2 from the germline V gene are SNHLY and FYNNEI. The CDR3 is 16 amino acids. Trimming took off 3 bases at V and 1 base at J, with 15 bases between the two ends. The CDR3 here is CASSDYRAGPNTEAFF. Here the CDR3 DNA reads TGTGCCAGCAGTGATTACAGGGCAGGGCCGAACACTGAAGCTTTCTTT.

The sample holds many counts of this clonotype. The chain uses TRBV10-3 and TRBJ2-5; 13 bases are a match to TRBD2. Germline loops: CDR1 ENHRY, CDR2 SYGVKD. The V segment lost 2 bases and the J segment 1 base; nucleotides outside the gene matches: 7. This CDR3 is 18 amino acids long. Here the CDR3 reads CAISEKGGLAGVQETQYF. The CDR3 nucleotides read TGTGCCATCAGTGAGAAGGGAGGACTAGCGGGAGTCCAAGAGACCCAGTACTTC.

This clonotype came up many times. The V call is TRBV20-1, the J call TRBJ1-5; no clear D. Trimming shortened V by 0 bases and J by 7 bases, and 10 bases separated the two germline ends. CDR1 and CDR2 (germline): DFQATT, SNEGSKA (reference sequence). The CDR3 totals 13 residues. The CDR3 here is CSARDQAGQPQHF. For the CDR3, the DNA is TGCAGTGCTAGAGACCAGGCAGGACAGCCCCAGCATTTT.

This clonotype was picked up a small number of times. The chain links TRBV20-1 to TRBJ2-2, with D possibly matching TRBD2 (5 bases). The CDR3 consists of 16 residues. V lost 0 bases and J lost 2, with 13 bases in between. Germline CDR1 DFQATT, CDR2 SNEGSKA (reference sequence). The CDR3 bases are TGCAGTGCTAGAGAATTAGTGAGGGCTAACACCGGGGAGCTGTTTTTT. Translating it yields CSARELVRANTGELFF.

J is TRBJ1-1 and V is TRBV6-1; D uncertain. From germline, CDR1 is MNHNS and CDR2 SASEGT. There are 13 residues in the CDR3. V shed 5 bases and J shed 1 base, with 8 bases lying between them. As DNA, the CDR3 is TGTGCCAGCAGTACACACTCGAACACTGAAGCTTTCTTT. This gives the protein CASSTHSNTEAFF.

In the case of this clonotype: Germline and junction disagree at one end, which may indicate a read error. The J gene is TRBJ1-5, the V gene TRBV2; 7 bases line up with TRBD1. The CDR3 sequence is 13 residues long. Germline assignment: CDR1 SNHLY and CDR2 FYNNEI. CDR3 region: CTSSDREYQPQHF. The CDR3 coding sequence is TGTACCAGCAGTGACAGGGAGTATCAGCCCCAGCATTTT. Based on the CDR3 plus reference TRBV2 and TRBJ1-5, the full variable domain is EPEVTQTPSHQVTQMGQEVILRCVPISNHLYFYWYRQILGQKVEFLVSFYNNEISEKSEIFDDQFSVERPDGSNFTLKIRSTKLEDSAMYFCTSSDREYQPQHFGDGTRLSIL.

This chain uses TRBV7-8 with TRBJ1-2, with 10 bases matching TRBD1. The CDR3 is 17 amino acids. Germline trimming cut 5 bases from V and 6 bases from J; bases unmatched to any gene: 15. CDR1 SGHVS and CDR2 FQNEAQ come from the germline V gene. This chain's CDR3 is CASSPDRGRPEWNGYTF. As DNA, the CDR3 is TGTGCCAGCAGCCCAGACAGGGGGCGCCCCGAATGGAATGGCTACACCTTC.

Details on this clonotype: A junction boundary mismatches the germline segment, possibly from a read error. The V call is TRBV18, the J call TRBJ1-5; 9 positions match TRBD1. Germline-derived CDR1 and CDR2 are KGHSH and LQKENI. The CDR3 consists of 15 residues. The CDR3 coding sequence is TGTGCCAGCCCACCGGGACAGGGATCCAATCAGCCCCAGCATTTT. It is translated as CASPPGQGSNQPQHF.

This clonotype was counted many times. CDR3 sequence reads: CASSARQVGETQYF. In DNA form, the CDR3 reads TGTGCCAGCAGTGCCCGGCAGGTGGGGGAGACCCAGTACTTC. The V call is TRBV28, the J call TRBJ2-5; D gene uncertain. CDR1 is MDHEN, CDR2 SYDVKM, per germline. This CDR3 has 14 residues. Trimming left V 5 bases short and J 5 bases short, with 15 bases between.

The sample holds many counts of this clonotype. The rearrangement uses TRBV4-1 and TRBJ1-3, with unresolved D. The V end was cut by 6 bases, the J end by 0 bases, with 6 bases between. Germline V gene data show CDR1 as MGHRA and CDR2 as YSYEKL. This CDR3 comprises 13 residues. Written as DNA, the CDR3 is TGCGCCAGCAGTAGCTCCTCTGGAAACACCATATATTTT. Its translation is CASSSSSGNTIYF.

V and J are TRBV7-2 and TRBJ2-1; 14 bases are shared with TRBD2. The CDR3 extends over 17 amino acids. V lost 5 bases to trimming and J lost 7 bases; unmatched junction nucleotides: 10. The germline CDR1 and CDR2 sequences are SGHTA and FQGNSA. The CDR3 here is CASSTFLGTSGSNEQFF. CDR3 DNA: TGTGCCAGCAGCACATTTCTCGGGACTAGCGGGAGTAATGAGCAGTTCTTC.